This TCR beta chain is from a study of blood T cell repertoires in COVID-19. Turning to the study itself: The United States, Italy and Spain supplied acute and convalescent COVID-19 samples.

The CDR3 extends over 15 amino acids. Trimming removed 6 bases from V and 0 bases from J, with 15 bases in between. Germline loops: CDR1 SNHLY, CDR2 FYNNEI. Profiled with immunoSEQ multiplex PCR; TCRdb holds only in-frame clones, not every one. In the table there are fewer than 500,000 clones, around 87% of which are singletons. The V gene is TRBV2, the J gene TRBJ2-7, with a weak D call TRBD2 (6 bases). The source is a man in his thirties or forties who had recovered from COVID-19. Sequencing used PBMCs or T cells enriched from blood (not recorded which). The CDR3 protein is CASRGGAAPSYEQYF. The CDR3 bases are TGTGCCAGCAGGGGAGGAGCGGCCCCCTCCTACGAGCAGTACTTC.